The clone carrying this T cell receptor (beta chain) was seen ten or more times. The record originates from a study of T cells in Graves' hyperthyroidism and ophthalmopathy. This sample holds PBMCs from less than 13 ml fresh peripheral blood. Researchers amplified the TCR beta CDR3 regions from RNA transcripts. The TCR CDR3 was amplified in a first-round RT-PCR using the HTBI primer set. TCRdb used MiXCR to reprocess the multiplex PCR reads, holding one entry per CDR3 protein. The sample consists of 500,000 to 650,000 distinct CDR3 sequences, 17% of them appearing once. V was clipped by 4 bases and J by 0 bases, with 13 bases between them. Germline V gives CDR1 SGDLS, CDR2 YYNGEE. The CDR3 length is 15 residues.

Sequenced sample: blood. The chain combines TRBV9 with TRBJ1-1, with TRBD1 as a possible D gene (6 bases). The clonotype was recovered from a woman aged 18-29 years with Graves' ophthalmopathy. CDR3 amino acids: CASSPRTELNTEAFF. In nucleotides, the CDR3 is TGTGCCAGCAGCCCCAGGACAGAATTGAACACTGAAGCTTTCTTT. Variable domain in full (rest from reference TRBV9 and TRBJ1-1): DSGVTQTPKHLITATGQRVTLRCSPRSGDLSVYWYQQSLDQGLQFLIQYYNGEERAKGNILERFSAQQFPDLHSELNLSSLELGDSALYFCASSPRTELNTEAFFGQGTRLTVV.